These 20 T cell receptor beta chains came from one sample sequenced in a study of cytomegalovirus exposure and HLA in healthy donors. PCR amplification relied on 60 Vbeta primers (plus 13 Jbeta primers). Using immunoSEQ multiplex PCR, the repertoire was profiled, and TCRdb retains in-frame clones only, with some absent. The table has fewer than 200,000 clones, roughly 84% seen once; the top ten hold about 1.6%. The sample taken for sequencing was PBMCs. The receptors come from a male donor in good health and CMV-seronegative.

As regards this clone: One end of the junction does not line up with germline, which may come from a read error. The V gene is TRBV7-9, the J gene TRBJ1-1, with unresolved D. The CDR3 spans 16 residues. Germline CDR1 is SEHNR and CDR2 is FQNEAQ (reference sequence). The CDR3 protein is CSSSPILWRLNTEAFF. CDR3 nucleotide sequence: TGTTCCAGCAGCCCGATTTTGTGGAGGTTGAACACTGAAGCTTTCTTT.

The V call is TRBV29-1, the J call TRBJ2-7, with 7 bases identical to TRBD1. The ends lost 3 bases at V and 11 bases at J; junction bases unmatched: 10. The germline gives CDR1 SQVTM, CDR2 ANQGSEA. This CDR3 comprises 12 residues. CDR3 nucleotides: TGCAGCGTTGAGGTAAACGACAGGGCGAAGTACTTC. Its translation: CSVEVNDRAKYF.

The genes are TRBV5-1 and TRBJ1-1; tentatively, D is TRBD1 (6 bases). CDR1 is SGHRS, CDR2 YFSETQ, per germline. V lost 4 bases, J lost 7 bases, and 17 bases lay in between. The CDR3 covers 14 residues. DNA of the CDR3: TGCGCCAGCAGCCTGGGGCGGACAGAAGGTGAAGCTTTCTTT. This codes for CASSLGRTEGEAFF.

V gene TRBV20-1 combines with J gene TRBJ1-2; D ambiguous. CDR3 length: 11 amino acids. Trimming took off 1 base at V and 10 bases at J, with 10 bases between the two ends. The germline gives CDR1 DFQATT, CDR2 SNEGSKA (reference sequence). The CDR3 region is CSARGEGFYTF. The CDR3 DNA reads TGCAGTGCTAGAGGGGAGGGTTTCTACACCTTC.

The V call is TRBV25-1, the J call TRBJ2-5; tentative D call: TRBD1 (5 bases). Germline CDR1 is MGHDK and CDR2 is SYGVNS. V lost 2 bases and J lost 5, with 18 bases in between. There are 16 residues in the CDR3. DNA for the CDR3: TGTGCCAGCAGTGAAACCCCCGGCACAGGTCGGGAGACCCAGTACTTC. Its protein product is CASSETPGTGRETQYF.

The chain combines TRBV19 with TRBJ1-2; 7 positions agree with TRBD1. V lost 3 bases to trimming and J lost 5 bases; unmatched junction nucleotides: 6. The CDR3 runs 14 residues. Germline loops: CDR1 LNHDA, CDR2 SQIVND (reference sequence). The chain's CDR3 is CASSITGARYGYTF. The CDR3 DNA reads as TGTGCCAGTAGTATTACAGGGGCACGGTATGGCTACACCTTC.

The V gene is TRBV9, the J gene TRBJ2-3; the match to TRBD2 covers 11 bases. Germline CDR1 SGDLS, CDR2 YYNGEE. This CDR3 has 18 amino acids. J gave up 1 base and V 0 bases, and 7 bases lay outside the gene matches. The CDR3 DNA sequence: TGTGCCAGCAGCGTAGATCCGTCACTAGCGGGAGGCACAGATACGCAGTATTTT. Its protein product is CASSVDPSLAGGTDTQYF. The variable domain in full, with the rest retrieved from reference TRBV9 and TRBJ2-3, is DSGVTQTPKHLITATGQRVTLRCSPRSGDLSVYWYQQSLDQGLQFLIQYYNGEERAKGNILERFSAQQFPDLHSELNLSSLELGDSALYFCASSVDPSLAGGTDTQYFGPGTRLTVL.

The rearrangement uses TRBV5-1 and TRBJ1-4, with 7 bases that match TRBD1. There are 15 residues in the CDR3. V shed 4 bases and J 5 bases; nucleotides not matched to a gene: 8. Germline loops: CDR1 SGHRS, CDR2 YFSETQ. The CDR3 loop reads CASSLPQGLNEKLFF. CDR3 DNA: TGCGCCAGCAGCCTGCCACAGGGGTTAAATGAAAAACTGTTTTTT.

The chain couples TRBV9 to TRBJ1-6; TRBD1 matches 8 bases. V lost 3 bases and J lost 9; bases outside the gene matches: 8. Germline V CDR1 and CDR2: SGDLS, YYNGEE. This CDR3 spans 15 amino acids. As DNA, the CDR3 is TGTGCCAGCAGCGCGCAGGGGGCAGCAAGTTCACCCCTCCACTTT. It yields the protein CASSAQGAASSPLHF.

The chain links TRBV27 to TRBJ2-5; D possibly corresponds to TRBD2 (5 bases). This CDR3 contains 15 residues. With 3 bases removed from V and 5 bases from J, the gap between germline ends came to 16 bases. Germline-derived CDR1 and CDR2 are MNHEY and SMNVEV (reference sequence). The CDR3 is CASSFGVTEAETQYF. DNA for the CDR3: TGTGCCAGCAGTTTTGGGGTCACGGAGGCCGAGACCCAGTACTTC.

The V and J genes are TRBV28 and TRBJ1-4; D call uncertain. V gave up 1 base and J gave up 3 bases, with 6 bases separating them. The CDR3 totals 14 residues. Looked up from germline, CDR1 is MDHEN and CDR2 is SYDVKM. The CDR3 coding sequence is TGTGCCAGCAGTTTATCGCCGGCTAATGAAAAACTGTTTTTT. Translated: CASSLSPANEKLFF.

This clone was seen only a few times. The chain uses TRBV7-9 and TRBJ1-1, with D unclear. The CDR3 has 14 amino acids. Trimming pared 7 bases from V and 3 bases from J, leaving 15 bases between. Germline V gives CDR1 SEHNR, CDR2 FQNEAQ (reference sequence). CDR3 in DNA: TGTGCCAGCACTAGAGACATGGGAGACACTGAAGCTTTCTTT. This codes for CASTRDMGDTEAFF. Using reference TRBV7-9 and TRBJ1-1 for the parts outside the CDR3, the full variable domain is DTGVSQNPRHKITKRGQNVTFRCDPISEHNRLYWYRQTLGQGPEFLTYFQNEAQLEKSRLLSDRFSAERPKGSFSTLEIQRTEQGDSAMYLCASTRDMGDTEAFFGQGTRLTVV.

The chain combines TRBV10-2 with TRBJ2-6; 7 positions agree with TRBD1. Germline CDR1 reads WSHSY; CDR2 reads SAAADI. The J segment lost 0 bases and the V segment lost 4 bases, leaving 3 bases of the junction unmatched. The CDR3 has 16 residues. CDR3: CASSVGGASGANVLTF. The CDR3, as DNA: TGCGCCAGCAGTGTAGGGGGCGCCTCTGGGGCCAACGTCCTGACTTTC.

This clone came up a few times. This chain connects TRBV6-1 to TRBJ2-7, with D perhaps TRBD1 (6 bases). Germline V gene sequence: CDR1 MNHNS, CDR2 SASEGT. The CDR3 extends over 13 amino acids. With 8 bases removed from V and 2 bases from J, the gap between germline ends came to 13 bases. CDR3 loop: CASLGQKPYEQYF. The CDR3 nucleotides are TGTGCCAGCCTCGGACAGAAACCCTACGAGCAGTACTTC.

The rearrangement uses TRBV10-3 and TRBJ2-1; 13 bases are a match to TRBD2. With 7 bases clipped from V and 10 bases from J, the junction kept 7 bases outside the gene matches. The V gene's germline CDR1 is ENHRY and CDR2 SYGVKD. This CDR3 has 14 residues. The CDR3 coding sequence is TGTGCCATCACTGGGACTAGCGGGGTGGGGGAGCAGTTCTTC. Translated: CAITGTSGVGEQFF.

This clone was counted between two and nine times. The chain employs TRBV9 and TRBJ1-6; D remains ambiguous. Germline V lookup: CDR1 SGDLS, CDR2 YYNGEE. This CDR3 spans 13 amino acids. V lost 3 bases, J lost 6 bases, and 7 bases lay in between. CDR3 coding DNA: TGTGCCAGCAGCGACAGCCTTAATTCACCCCTCCACTTT. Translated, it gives CASSDSLNSPLHF.

The chain's CDR3 is CASSSDRGAPYEQYF. CDR3 sequence (DNA): TGTGCCAGCAGCTCAGACAGGGGAGCCCCCTACGAGCAGTACTTC. The chain uses TRBV7-9 and TRBJ2-7, with TRBD1 matching over 8 bases. With 4 bases clipped from V and 2 bases from J, the junction kept 7 bases outside the gene matches. CDR3 size: 15 residues. From germline, CDR1 is SEHNR and CDR2 FQNEAQ (reference sequence).

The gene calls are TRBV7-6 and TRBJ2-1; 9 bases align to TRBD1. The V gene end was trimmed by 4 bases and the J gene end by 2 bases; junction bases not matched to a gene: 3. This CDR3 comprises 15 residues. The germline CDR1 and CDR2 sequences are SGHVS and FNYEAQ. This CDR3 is CASSSTGGTYNEQFF. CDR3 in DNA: TGTGCCAGCAGCTCTACAGGGGGCACCTACAATGAGCAGTTCTTC. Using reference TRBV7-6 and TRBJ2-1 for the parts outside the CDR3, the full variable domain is GAGVSQSPRYKVTKRGQDVALRCDPISGHVSLYWYRQALGQGPEFLTYFNYEAQQDKSGLPNDRFSAERPEGSISTLTIQRTEQRDSAMYRCASSSTGGTYNEQFFGPGTRLTVL.

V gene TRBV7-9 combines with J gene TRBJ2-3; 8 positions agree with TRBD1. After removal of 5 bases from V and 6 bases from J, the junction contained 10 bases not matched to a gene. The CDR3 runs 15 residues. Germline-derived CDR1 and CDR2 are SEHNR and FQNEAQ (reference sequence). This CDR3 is CASSHLGQGGDTQYF. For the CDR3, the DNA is TGTGCCAGCAGCCACTTAGGACAGGGTGGGGATACGCAGTATTTT.

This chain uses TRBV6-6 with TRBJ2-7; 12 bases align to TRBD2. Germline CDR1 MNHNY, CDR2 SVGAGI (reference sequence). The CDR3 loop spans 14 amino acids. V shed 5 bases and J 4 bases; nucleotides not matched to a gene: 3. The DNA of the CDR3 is TGTGCCAGCAGTCAAACTAGCGGGGGGTACGAGCAGTACTTC. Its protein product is CASSQTSGGYEQYF.